The source of this T cell receptor beta chain is a study of blood T cells in healthy people across ages. Findings of the study overall: Diversity was higher, and naive CD4+ cells more numerous, in long-lived donors than in aged donors.

Researchers report isolating at least 6 million PBMCs per sample. As to this clonotype: Its matching antigen is unknown.

The V gene's germline CDR1 is MNHEY and CDR2 SMNVEV (reference sequence). This CDR3 is built from 14 residues. J was trimmed by 8 bases and V by 7 bases; bases with no gene match: 9. The use of a sample-barcoded 5' primer and a J-beta primer mix characterized a second PCR of roughly 7 to 11 cycles. TCRdb re-called the 5' RACE reads with MiXCR, one entry per CDR3 protein. The sample has more than 1.4 million distinct CDR3 sequences; 42% are singletons. Sequenced material: blood. This receptor was taken from a woman younger than 30 in good health. The V and J genes are TRBV27 and TRBJ2-1, with 9 positions matching TRBD2. The CDR3 here is CASTVAGVEDEQFF. DNA of the CDR3: TGTGCCAGCACCGTAGCGGGAGTAGAGGATGAGCAGTTCTTC.